Listed below are T cell receptor beta chains from one sample, sequenced in a study of beta chain features in type 1 diabetes. Clones were read by immunoSEQ multiplex PCR, and TCRdb kept only the in-frame ones, dropping some. The table shows 310,000 or so clones, with roughly a tenth occurring only once. The sequencing input was central memory CD4+ T cells from blood. The source of these receptors is a man aged 25-45 years with type 1 diabetes. CDR3s include the opening cysteine and the closing phenylalanine or tryptophan. The D gene is left open where the match is weak.

length: 13
J: TRBJ2-5
D: NA
V: TRBV7-9
CDR3: CAGSGNVIETQYF

length: 19
J: TRBJ2-3
D: TRBD2
V: TRBV18
CDR3: CASSRIAGGSTTSTDTQYF

length: 14
J: TRBJ1-1
D: NA
V: TRBV7-9
CDR3: CASSLVGADTEAFF

length: 16
J: TRBJ2-3
D: TRBD2
V: TRBV4-3
CDR3: CASSYLASGDKDTQYF

length: 15
J: TRBJ2-1
D: NA
V: TRBV7-8
CDR3: CASSLSSTARNEQFF

length: 15
J: TRBJ2-6
D: NA
V: TRBV19
CDR3: CASSMKGSGANVLTF

length: 15
J: TRBJ2-3
D: NA
V: TRBV7-9
CDR3: CASSSGTGSTDTQYF

length: 15
J: TRBJ2-7
D: NA
V: TRBV18
CDR3: CASSPPGQGSHEQYF

length: 15
J: TRBJ2-1
D: TRBD2
V: TRBV25-1
CDR3: CASSEAGGSYNEQFF

length: 13
J: TRBJ2-5
D: NA
V: TRBV15
CDR3: CATSMGGRETQYF

length: 14
J: TRBJ2-7
D: TRBD1
V: TRBV5-1
CDR3: CASSPRTGGYEQYF